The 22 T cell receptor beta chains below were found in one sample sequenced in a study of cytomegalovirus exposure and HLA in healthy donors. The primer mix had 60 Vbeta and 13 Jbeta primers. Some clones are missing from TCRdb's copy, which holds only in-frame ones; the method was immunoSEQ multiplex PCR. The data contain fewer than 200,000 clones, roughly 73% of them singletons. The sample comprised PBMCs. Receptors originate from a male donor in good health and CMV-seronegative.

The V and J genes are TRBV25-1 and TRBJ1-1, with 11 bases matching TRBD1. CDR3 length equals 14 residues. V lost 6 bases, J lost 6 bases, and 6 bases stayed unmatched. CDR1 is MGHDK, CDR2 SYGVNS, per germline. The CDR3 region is CASSRTGGFAEAFF. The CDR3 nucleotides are TGTGCCAGCAGCCGGACAGGGGGCTTCGCTGAAGCTTTCTTT.

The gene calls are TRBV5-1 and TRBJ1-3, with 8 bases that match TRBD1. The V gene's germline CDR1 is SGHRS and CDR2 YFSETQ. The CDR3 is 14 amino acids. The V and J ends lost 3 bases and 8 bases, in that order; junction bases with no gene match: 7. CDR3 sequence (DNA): TGCGCCAGCAGCTCCGGGACAGGAGGGCACACCATATATTTT. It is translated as CASSSGTGGHTIYF.

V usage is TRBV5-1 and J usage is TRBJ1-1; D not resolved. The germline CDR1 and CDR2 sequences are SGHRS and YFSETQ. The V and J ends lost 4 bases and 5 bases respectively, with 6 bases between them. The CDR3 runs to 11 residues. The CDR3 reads CASSEQTEAFF. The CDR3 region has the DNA TGCGCCAGCAGCGAACAGACTGAAGCTTTCTTT.

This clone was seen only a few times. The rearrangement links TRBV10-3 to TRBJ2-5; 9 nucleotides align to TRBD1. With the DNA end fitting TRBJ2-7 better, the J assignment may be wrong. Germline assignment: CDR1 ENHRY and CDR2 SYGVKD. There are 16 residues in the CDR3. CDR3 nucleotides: TGTGCCATCAGTGACTTGGCCGGGACAGGGTCCTACGAGCAGTACTTC. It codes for CAISDLAGTGSYEQYF.

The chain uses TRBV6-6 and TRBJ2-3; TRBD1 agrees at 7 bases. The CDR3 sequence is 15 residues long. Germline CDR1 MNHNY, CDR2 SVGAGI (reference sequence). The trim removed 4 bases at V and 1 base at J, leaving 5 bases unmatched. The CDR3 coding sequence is TGTGCCAGCAGTTCTCCGGGACAGCGCACAGATACGCAGTATTTT. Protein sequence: CASSSPGQRTDTQYF.

CDR3 protein: CASSDLWGQGNEQFF. Here the CDR3 DNA reads TGTGCCAGCAGTGACCTGTGGGGACAGGGTAATGAGCAGTTCTTC. J is TRBJ2-1 and V is TRBV6-4, with 9 bases that match TRBD1. V lost 2 bases, J lost 7 bases, and 6 bases stayed unmatched. Germline V lookup: CDR1 MRHNA, CDR2 SNTAGT. The CDR3 runs to 15 residues.

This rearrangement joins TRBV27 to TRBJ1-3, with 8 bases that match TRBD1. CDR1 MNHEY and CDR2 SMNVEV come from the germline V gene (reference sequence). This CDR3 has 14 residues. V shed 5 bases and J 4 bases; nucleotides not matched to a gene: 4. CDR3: CASSPRTGGNTIYF. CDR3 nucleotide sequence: TGTGCCAGCAGTCCGCGGACAGGGGGAAACACCATATATTTT.

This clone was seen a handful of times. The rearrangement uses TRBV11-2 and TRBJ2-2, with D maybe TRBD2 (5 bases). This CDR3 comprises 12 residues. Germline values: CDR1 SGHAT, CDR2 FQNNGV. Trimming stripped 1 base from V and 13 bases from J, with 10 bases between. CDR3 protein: CASSLGGDWLFF. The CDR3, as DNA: TGTGCCAGCAGCTTAGGGGGAGACTGGCTGTTTTTT.

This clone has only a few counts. The CDR3, as DNA: TGCGCCAGCAGCCAAGAACCCAAATCGGGCTATGGCTACACCTTC. Residues: CASSQEPKSGYGYTF. The J gene is TRBJ1-2, the V gene TRBV4-1; no reliable D call. Deletions cut 0 bases from V and 4 bases from J, with 12 bases between. The germline V gene has CDR1 MGHRA and CDR2 YSYEKL. The CDR3 spans 15 residues.

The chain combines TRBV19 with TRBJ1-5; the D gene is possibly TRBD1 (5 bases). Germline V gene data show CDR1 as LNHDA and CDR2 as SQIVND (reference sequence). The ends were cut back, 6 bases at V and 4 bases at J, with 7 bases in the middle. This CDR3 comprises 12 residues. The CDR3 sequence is CASRAGNQPQHF. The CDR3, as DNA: TGTGCCAGTAGGGCAGGGAATCAGCCCCAGCATTTT. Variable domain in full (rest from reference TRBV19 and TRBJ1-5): DGGITQSPKYLFRKEGQNVTLSCEQNLNHDAMYWYRQDPGQGLRLIYYSQIVNDFQKGDIAEGYSVSREKKESFPLTVTSAQKNPTAFYLCASRAGNQPQHFGDGTRLSIL.

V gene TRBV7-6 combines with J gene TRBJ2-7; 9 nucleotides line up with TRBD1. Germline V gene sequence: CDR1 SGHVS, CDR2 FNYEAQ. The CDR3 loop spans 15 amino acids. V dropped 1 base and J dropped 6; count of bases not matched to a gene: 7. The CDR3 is CASSLGTGVPLEQYF. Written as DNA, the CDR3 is TGTGCCAGCAGCTTAGGGACAGGGGTTCCCCTCGAGCAGTACTTC.

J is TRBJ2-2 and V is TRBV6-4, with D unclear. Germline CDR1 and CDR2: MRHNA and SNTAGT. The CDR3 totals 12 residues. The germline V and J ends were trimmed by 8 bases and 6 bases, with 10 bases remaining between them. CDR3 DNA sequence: TGTGCCAGCGGAGATTTAGCCGGGGAGCTGTTTTTT. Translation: CASGDLAGELFF.

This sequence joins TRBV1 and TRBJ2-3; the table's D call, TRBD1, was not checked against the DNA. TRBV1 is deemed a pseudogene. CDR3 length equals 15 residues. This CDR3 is CTSSRIQGRTDTQYF. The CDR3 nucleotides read TGCACCAGCAGCCGAATACAGGGCCGCACAGATACGCAGTATTTT.

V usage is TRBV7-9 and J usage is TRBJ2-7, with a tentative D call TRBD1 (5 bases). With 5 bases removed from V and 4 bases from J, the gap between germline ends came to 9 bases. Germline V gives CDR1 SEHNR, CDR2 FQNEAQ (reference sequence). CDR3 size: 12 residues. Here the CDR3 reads CASSQQVYEQYF. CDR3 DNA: TGTGCCAGCAGCCAACAGGTTTACGAGCAGTACTTC.

CDR3 residues: CASSLAKETQYF. The CDR3 DNA sequence: TGTGCCAGCTCATTAGCGAAAGAGACCCAGTACTTC. The chain carries TRBV18 and TRBJ2-5, with TRBD2 as a possible D gene (5 bases). The V gene's germline CDR1 is KGHSH and CDR2 LQKENI. Trimming removed 5 bases at V and 3 bases at J, with 7 bases between. This CDR3 comprises 12 residues.

CDR3 in amino acids: CASSAQRGKETQYF. The CDR3 nucleotides are TGTGCCAGCAGCGCCCAGCGGGGCAAAGAGACCCAGTACTTC. J is TRBJ2-5 and V is TRBV13; 7 nucleotides agree with TRBD2. CDR1 and CDR2 from the germline V gene are PRHDT and FYEKMQ (reference sequence). The CDR3 consists of 14 residues. V lost 5 bases to trimming and J lost 3 bases; unmatched junction nucleotides: 6.

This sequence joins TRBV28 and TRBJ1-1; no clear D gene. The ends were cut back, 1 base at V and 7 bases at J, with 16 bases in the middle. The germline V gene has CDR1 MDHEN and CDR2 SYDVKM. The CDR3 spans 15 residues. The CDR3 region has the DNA TGTGCCAGCAGTTTATCCACGACGGGGAGGAGTGAAGCTTTCTTT. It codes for CASSLSTTGRSEAFF.

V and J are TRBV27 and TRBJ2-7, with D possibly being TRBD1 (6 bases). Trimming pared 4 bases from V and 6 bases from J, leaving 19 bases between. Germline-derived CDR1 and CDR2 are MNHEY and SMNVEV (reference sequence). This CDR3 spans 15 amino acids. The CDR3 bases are TGTGCCAGCAGTTCACGACCCGGGACAAGTGGCGAGCAGTACTTC. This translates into CASSSRPGTSGEQYF.

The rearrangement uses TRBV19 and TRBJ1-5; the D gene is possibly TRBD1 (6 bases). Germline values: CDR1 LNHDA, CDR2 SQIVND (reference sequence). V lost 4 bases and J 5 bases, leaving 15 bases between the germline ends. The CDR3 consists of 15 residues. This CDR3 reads CASSRSGEGDQPQHF. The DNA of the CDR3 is TGTGCCAGTAGTAGGTCAGGGGAAGGAGATCAGCCCCAGCATTTT.

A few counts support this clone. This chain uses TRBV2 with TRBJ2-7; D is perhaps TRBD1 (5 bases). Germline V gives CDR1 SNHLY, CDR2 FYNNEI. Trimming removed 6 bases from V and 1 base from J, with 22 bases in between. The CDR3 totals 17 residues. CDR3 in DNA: TGTGCCAGCAGCCTGTCCCAGGGTTTCCTAACGTCCTACGAGCAGTACTTC. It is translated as CASSLSQGFLTSYEQYF.

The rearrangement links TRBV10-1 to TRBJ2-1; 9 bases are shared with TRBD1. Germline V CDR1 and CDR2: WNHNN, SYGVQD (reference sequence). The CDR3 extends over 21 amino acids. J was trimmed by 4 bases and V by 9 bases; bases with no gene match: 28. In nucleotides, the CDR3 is TGCGCCAGTACCGGGACAGGGAAGGCCCCCACCATCCTCCTTAAGTACAATGAGCAGTTCTTC. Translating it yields CASTGTGKAPTILLKYNEQFF.

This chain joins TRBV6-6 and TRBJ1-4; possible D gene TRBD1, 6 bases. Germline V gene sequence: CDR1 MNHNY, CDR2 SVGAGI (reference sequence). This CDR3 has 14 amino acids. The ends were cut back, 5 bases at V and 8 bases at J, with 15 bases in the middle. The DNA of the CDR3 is TGTGCCAGCAGTAGGGCACAGGGAGAGGAAAAACTGTTTTTT. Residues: CASSRAQGEEKLFF.